In its sample, the clone carrying this T cell receptor beta chain was seen once. Germline loops: CDR1 MNHEY, CDR2 SVGAGI. This CDR3 is 15 amino acids long. J lost 5 bases, V lost 4 bases, and 7 bases had no gene match. The entry originates in a study of shared T cell receptors in the human thymus. Using immunoSEQ multiplex PCR, the repertoire was profiled, and TCRdb retains in-frame clones only, with some absent. The table has roughly 700,000 clones, roughly 88% seen once; the top ten hold about 0.01%. The same sample was also used in a study of human thymus T cells. That investigation notes: Corrective cardiac surgery supplied the resected thymus tissue. Usage of V and J genes appeared biased in thymic and blood repertoires. Unrelated individuals were reported by related research to share highly overlapping thymic repertoires.

The source of this sequence is a boy under two years old with a congenital heart defect. The chain joins TRBV6-5 to TRBJ2-5; 10 bases agree with TRBD1. Sequences were obtained from thymocytes. CDR3 protein: CASSCRDRGPETQYF. The DNA of the CDR3 is TGTGCCAGCAGTTGCCGGGACAGGGGACCGGAGACCCAGTACTTC.